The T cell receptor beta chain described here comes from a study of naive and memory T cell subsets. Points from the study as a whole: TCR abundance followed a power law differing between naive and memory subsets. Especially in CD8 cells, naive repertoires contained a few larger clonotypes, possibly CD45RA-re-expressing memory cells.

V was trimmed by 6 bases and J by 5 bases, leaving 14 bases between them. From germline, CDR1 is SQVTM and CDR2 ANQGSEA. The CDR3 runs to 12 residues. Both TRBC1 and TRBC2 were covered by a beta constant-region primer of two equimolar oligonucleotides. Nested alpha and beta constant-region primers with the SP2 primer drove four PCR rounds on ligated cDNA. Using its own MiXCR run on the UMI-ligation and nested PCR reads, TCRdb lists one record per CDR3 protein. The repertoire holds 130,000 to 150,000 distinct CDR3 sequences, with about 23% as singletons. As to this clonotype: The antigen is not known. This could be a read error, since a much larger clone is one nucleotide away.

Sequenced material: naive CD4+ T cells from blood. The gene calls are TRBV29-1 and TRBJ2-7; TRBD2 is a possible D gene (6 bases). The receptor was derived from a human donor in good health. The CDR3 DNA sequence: TGCAGCGTCGTCCGGGGGACTGACGAGCAGTACTTC. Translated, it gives CSVVRGTDEQYF.